A selection of T cell receptor beta chains follows, all from one sample in a study of blood T cell repertoires in COVID-19. The data were produced by immunoSEQ multiplex PCR, yet TCRdb's version contains in-frame clones alone and is incomplete. The sample has roughly 200,000 clones, approximately 90% seen once. The sample taken for sequencing was peripheral blood. The receptors were sampled from a woman aged 40 to 50 who had recovered from COVID-19. CDR3s leave out the opening cysteine and the closing phenylalanine or tryptophan. The order of the fields is CDR3 protein, V gene, CDR3 length, clone size, J gene. Size is omitted from some rows. Given values are once, few, many or a class for expanded clones.

ASSYSGGAWNQPQH | TRBV6-2/TRBV6-3 | 14 | - | TRBJ1-5
ASGRRTESYGYT | TRBV6-5 | 12 | - | TRBJ1-2
ATSDPSAPGQGSEQY | TRBV24-1 | 15 | - | TRBJ2-7
ATQLNRGLGTDTQY | TRBV15 | 14 | - | TRBJ2-3
ASRLSGTDTQY | TRBV12-3/TRBV12-4 | 11 | few | TRBJ2-3
ASSQGEAPDNYGYT | TRBV3-1/TRBV3-2 | 14 | - | TRBJ1-2
AWTDRRWTEAF | TRBV30 | 11 | - | TRBJ1-1
ASSPLTGTDTQY | TRBV14 | 12 | few | TRBJ2-3
ASSQDPPDSYSSGNTIY | TRBV4-2 | 17 | - | TRBJ1-3
ATSSAGPAYEQY | TRBV15 | 12 | - | TRBJ2-7
ASSVLRGPHYEQY | TRBV7-6 | 13 | - | TRBJ2-7
ASSVLPGTGELF | TRBV6-4 | 12 | - | TRBJ2-2
ATSDPRGGLGELF | TRBV24-1 | 13 | - | TRBJ2-2
ASSEGLASTDTQY | TRBV18 | 13 | - | TRBJ2-3
ASRIGQGGQPQH | TRBV28 | 12 | - | TRBJ1-5
ASRERTYEQY | TRBV28 | 10 | - | TRBJ2-7
ASSLLLSDEQF | TRBV5-8 | 11 | - | TRBJ2-1
ASSSRQGPGELF | TRBV11-3 | 12 | - | TRBJ2-2
ASTYSGSSYNEQF | TRBV5-1 | 13 | - | TRBJ2-1
GNGGRGVSEQY | TRBV5-1 | 11 | - | TRBJ2-7
ASSPTGNYGYT | TRBV3-1/TRBV3-2 | 11 | - | TRBJ1-2
ASSPGLDRNYGYT | TRBV11-2 | 13 | - | TRBJ1-2
ASSPGQIMNTEAF | TRBV5-1 | 13 | - | TRBJ1-1
ASSPRAGADTEAF | TRBV7-9 | 13 | - | TRBJ1-1
ASSIGAGSTEAF | TRBV19 | 12 | - | TRBJ1-1